This TCR beta chain was sequenced in a study of CD8 T cells in Susac syndrome. Study-level background: At the time their blood was drawn, patients with Susac syndrome were either therapy-naive, on corticosteroids (with some of them also receiving intravenous immunoglobulin), or on intravenous immunoglobulin alone.

The CDR3 is 12 residues long. V shed 4 bases and J shed 10 bases, with 11 bases lying between them. The germline V gene has CDR1 MGHRA and CDR2 YSYEKL. Random-hexamer reverse transcription was applied to roughly 0.5 to 1 ug RNA. TCRdb processed the immunoSEQ multiplex PCR reads anew with MiXCR; each CDR3 protein has one entry. The sample contains about 240,000 distinct CDR3 sequences, around 96% of which appear only once. Isolation of CD8+ and CD4+ T cells was performed negatively, whereas enrichment of TEMRA cells was done by FACS. The sequenced sample consisted of CD4+ T cells from PBMCs. This clonotype originated in a human donor with Susac syndrome. The chain couples TRBV4-1 to TRBJ2-1; D remains ambiguous. The CDR3 is CASSPGRYEQFF. DNA for the CDR3: TGCGCCAGCAGCCCGGGCCGATACGAGCAGTTCTTC.